Presented here are 25 T cell receptor beta chains from one specimen sequenced in a study of T cell repertoires in cytomegalovirus infection. Each CDR3 protein gets one entry after TCRdb re-called the reads with MiXCR. The profile shows some 940,000 distinct CDR3 sequences, around 32% of them singletons. Which antigens these TCRs recognize remains unknown. This specimen consisted of cultured CD8+ T cells from PBMCs, obtained from culture after CMV antigen stimulation. The receptors were sampled from a human donor in good health (CMV status not recorded). Some clones in this sample may be carry-over from other donors' samples.

This chain joins TRBV4-3 and TRBJ2-2; D is perhaps TRBD1 or TRBD2 (5 bases each). This CDR3 has 18 amino acids. CDR1 LGHNA and CDR2 YSLEER come from the germline V gene. V shed 0 bases and J shed 0 bases, with 14 bases lying between them. In nucleotides, the CDR3 is TGCGCCAGCAGCCAAGATCACCGGGGCCGAGCGAACACCGGGGAGCTGTTTTTT. Its protein is CASSQDHRGRANTGELFF.

The chain couples TRBV27 to TRBJ1-5; D may be TRBD1 (6 bases). V gave up 4 bases and J gave up 5 bases, with 18 bases separating them. This CDR3 region has 16 residues. CDR1 is MNHEY, CDR2 SMNVEV, per germline (reference sequence). The DNA of the CDR3 is TGTGCCAGCAGTTCCTCGGATGGGGGCTTCGATCAGCCCCAGCATTTT. It translates to CASSSSDGGFDQPQHF.

The rearrangement joins TRBV7-6 to TRBJ1-2, with D maybe TRBD1 (6 bases). From germline, CDR1 is SGHVS and CDR2 FNYEAQ. There are 13 residues in the CDR3. Trimming removed 1 base at V and 7 bases at J, with 10 bases between. In DNA, the CDR3 is TGTGCCAGCAGCTTAGAAGGGGGGCTTGGCTACACCTTC. Its protein product is CASSLEGGLGYTF.

CDR3 bases: TGTGCCAGTACGGCAGACAACTACGAGCAGTACTTC. It yields the protein CASTADNYEQYF. This chain joins TRBV19 and TRBJ2-7; no definite D call. CDR3 size: 12 residues. Germline V gives CDR1 LNHDA, CDR2 SQIVND (reference sequence). Trimming removed 7 bases at V and 3 bases at J, with 10 bases between.

This chain links TRBV6-5 with TRBJ1-2; no reliable D call. The CDR3 contains 14 residues. The V gene's germline CDR1 is MNHEY and CDR2 SVGAGI. Trimming removed 0 bases at V and 6 bases at J, with 11 bases between. This CDR3 reads CASSYSPQGDGYTF. CDR3 DNA sequence: TGTGCCAGCAGTTACTCGCCCCAAGGCGATGGCTACACCTTC.

In this sample, this clonotype turned up many times. In DNA form, the CDR3 reads TGCGCCAGCAGCTTGTCTTGGAACACTGAAGCTTTCTTT. It is translated as CASSLSWNTEAFF. The gene calls are TRBV5-1 and TRBJ1-1; D is uncertain. V was trimmed by 1 base and J by 1 base, leaving 5 bases between them. This CDR3 has 13 amino acids. The germline V gene encodes CDR1 SGHRS and CDR2 YFSETQ.

The sample holds many counts of this clonotype. The chain has TRBV7-6 and TRBJ2-1; a weak D match, TRBD2 (5 bases). From germline, CDR1 is SGHVS and CDR2 FNYEAQ. This CDR3 has 15 amino acids. Trimming shortened V by 7 bases and J by 1 base, and 14 bases separated the two germline ends. CDR3 sequence reads: CASTLRTGSYNEQFF. CDR3 nucleotides: TGTGCCAGCACCCTTAGAACGGGGTCCTACAATGAGCAGTTCTTC.

This clonotype was found a few times. J is TRBJ2-5 and V is TRBV12-5; 10 nucleotides match TRBD2. This CDR3 is 15 amino acids long. CDR1 and CDR2 (germline): LGHNT, FRNRAP. The V and J ends lost 8 bases and 2 bases, in that order; junction bases with no gene match: 8. CDR3 region: CASHERGGRQETQYF. The CDR3 bases are TGTGCTAGTCATGAGCGGGGGGGCCGTCAAGAGACCCAGTACTTC. Looking up the rest from reference TRBV12-5 and TRBJ2-5 gives the full variable domain: DARVTQTPRHKVTEMGQEVTMRCQPILGHNTVFWYRQTMMQGLELLAYFRNRAPLDDSGMPKDRFSAEMPDATLATLKIQPSEPRDSAVYFCASHERGGRQETQYFGPGTRLLVL.

This clonotype was seen at least ten times. Mismatch with germline at one junction end may stem from a read error. V and J are TRBV7-7 and TRBJ2-7, with 8 bases aligning to TRBD1. CDR1 is SSHAT and CDR2 is FNYEAQ in the germline V gene (reference sequence). This CDR3 comprises 15 residues. The CDR3 loop reads CASSLAVGQGYEQYF. The CDR3 DNA reads as TGTGCTAGCAGCTTAGCGGTAGGACAGGGCTACGAGCAGTACTTC.

Ten or more counts support this clonotype. The chain combines TRBV7-3 with TRBJ2-3; no firm D call. The CDR3 has 13 amino acids. Germline CDR1 and CDR2: SGHTA and FQGTGA. Trimming removed 4 bases from V and 6 bases from J, with 11 bases in between. CDR3 amino acids: CASSSLSGDTQYF. DNA of the CDR3: TGTGCCAGCAGCTCCTTGTCCGGCGATACGCAGTATTTT.

The J gene is TRBJ2-7, the V gene TRBV19, with D possibly being TRBD2 (6 bases). V was clipped by 4 bases and J by 0 bases, with 13 bases between them. The CDR3 is made up of 15 amino acids. Germline V gene data show CDR1 as LNHDA and CDR2 as SQIVND (reference sequence). CDR3 coding DNA: TGTGCCAGTAGTACGGTAGACGGGAGCTCCTACGAGCAGTACTTC. Translated, it gives CASSTVDGSSYEQYF.

This chain links TRBV28 with TRBJ1-5; D remains unclear. Trimming cost V 3 bases and J 2 bases, with 11 bases left between them. From germline, CDR1 is MDHEN and CDR2 SYDVKM. The CDR3 runs to 15 residues. The CDR3 DNA follows: TGTGCCAGCAGTTTTGTCGGGTTTGGCAATCAGCCCCAGCATTTT. Translated, it gives CASSFVGFGNQPQHF.

The chain links TRBV19 to TRBJ2-3; D possibly uses TRBD1 or TRBD2 (6 bases each). Trimming left V 3 bases short and J 1 base short, with 11 bases between. CDR3 length: 15 amino acids. Germline V gene lookup returns CDR1 LNHDA and CDR2 SQIVND (reference sequence). The CDR3 sequence: CASSMGGGGTDTQYF. The CDR3 DNA reads as TGTGCCAGTAGTATGGGGGGCGGAGGCACAGATACGCAGTATTTT.

V usage is TRBV7-9 and J usage is TRBJ2-1; D is perhaps TRBD1 or TRBD2 (5 bases each). The CDR3 has 16 amino acids. V was cut by 10 bases and J by 3 bases, with 22 bases left in between. The V gene's germline CDR1 is SEHNR and CDR2 FQNEAQ (reference sequence). The CDR3 DNA reads as TGTGCCACCCTCCCAAGGAGCCGGGGCGTCTACAATGAGCAGTTCTTC. The encoded protein is CATLPRSRGVYNEQFF.

The J gene is TRBJ2-1, the V gene TRBV10-3, with 9 bases aligning to TRBD2. The germline gives CDR1 ENHRY, CDR2 SYGVKD. Trimming took 2 bases from V and 3 from J; bases not matched to a gene: 17. The CDR3 consists of 20 residues. This CDR3 reads CAISEDLAGGPTASYNEQFF. CDR3 bases: TGTGCCATCAGTGAGGATCTGGCGGGGGGGCCTACGGCGAGCTACAATGAGCAGTTCTTC.

This clonotype was observed a handful of times. The chain employs TRBV6-5 and TRBJ2-3; 7 bases are shared with TRBD2. In germline, CDR1 is MNHEY, CDR2 SVGAGI. This CDR3 has 15 amino acids. V trimming: 1 base; J trimming: 1 base; junction bases outside the gene matches: 2. CDR3: CASSYFAGGTDTQYF. The CDR3 DNA reads TGTGCCAGCAGTTACTTTGCGGGGGGCACAGATACGCAGTATTTT.

V and J are TRBV7-9 and TRBJ2-5; D is tentatively TRBD1 or TRBD2 (5 bases each). Germline CDR1 and CDR2: SEHNR and FQNEAQ (reference sequence). There are 16 residues in the CDR3. Trimming stripped 7 bases from V and 4 bases from J, with 22 bases between. The CDR3 loop is CASTRVVGVLIETQYF. The CDR3 DNA reads TGTGCCAGCACTCGGGTTGTGGGGGTTTTGATAGAGACCCAGTACTTC.

This clonotype was recorded many times. The chain joins TRBV28 to TRBJ1-5; D uncertain. V was trimmed by 5 bases and J by 4 bases, leaving 9 bases between them. This CDR3 comprises 13 residues. Per the germline V gene, CDR1 is MDHEN and CDR2 is SYDVKM. This CDR3 reads CASSARANQPQHF. The CDR3 coding sequence is TGTGCCAGCAGTGCCCGGGCGAATCAGCCCCAGCATTTT.

This rearrangement joins TRBV29-1 to TRBJ2-5; 11 positions agree with TRBD2. The CDR3 length is 14 residues. Germline CDR1 SQVTM, CDR2 ANQGSEA. With 4 bases clipped from V and 4 bases from J, the junction kept 5 bases outside the gene matches. As DNA, the CDR3 is TGCAGCGTTGGTGATAGCGGGGGGGGAGAGACCCAGTACTTC. Protein: CSVGDSGGGETQYF.

The V call is TRBV6-5, the J call TRBJ1-1; 7 nucleotides line up with TRBD1. The ends lost 6 bases at V and 10 bases at J; junction bases unmatched: 14. CDR3 length: 14 amino acids. CDR1 is MNHEY, CDR2 SVGAGI, per germline. The CDR3 loop is CASSPGQSGPGAFF. CDR3 bases: TGTGCCAGCAGCCCGGGACAGTCCGGACCTGGAGCTTTCTTT.

This clonotype was observed a handful of times. The V and J genes are TRBV27 and TRBJ2-4, with 9 bases lining up with TRBD1. CDR3 length: 13 amino acids. The trim removed 6 bases at V and 9 bases at J, leaving 6 bases unmatched. Germline lookup yields CDR1 MNHEY and CDR2 SMNVEV (reference sequence). The CDR3 DNA reads as TGTGCCAGCAGAAAAGGGACAGGGAGCATTCAGTACTTC. As protein: CASRKGTGSIQYF.

This clonotype was detected a few times. V and J are TRBV7-4 and TRBJ1-2, with D possibly being TRBD1 (5 bases). V shed 1 base and J shed 7 bases, with 7 bases lying between them. This CDR3 has 12 amino acids. Germline CDR1 SGHVT, CDR2 SQSDAQ. CDR3 sequence (DNA): TGTGCCAGCAGCTTAGATGACAGTGGCTACACCTTC. It codes for CASSLDDSGYTF.

The table lists this clonotype with a few counts. The chain is built from TRBV28 and TRBJ1-4; D uncertain. V lost 0 bases and J lost 3, with 5 bases in between. CDR3 length equals 14 residues. Germline loops: CDR1 MDHEN, CDR2 SYDVKM. The CDR3 bases are TGTGCCAGCAGTTTATGGAGGGCTAATGAAAAACTGTTTTTT. Translating it yields CASSLWRANEKLFF.

In its sample, this clonotype was seen a few times. The CDR3 DNA sequence: TGCGCCAGCAACCAGGACGGGGCGAGCACTGAAGCTTTCTTT. This encodes CASNQDGASTEAFF. V usage is TRBV4-1 and J usage is TRBJ1-1, with TRBD1 as a possible D gene (5 bases). CDR3 length equals 14 residues. Germline V lookup: CDR1 MGHRA, CDR2 YSYEKL. The V and J ends lost 7 bases and 4 bases respectively, with 16 bases between them.

This clonotype was seen more than once but under ten times. V usage is TRBV5-1 and J usage is TRBJ2-2; maybe TRBD1 (5 bases). Trimming cost V 3 bases and J 6 bases, with 9 bases left between them. The CDR3 is made up of 13 amino acids. The germline V gene has CDR1 SGHRS and CDR2 YFSETQ. In nucleotides, the CDR3 is TGCGCCAGCAGCTCCAGGGTTCCCGGGGAGCTGTTTTTT. It is translated as CASSSRVPGELFF.